This section outlines one TCR beta chain sequence together with its context. The antigen is not known. The data were obtained in a study of human T cells and chemical hapten exposure. About the study: Upper inner arm skin measuring around 2 cm by around 2 cm received 2% DPC for sensitization.

CDR3 length: 12 amino acids. The germline V gene has CDR1 ENHRY and CDR2 SYGVKD. V lost 8 bases and J 6 bases, leaving 11 bases between the germline ends. Described time point: pre-sensitization, week 0. Treatment described: therapeutic diphenylcyclopropenone sensitization with weekly scalp DPC. Whole blood that had not been fractionated was the source of extracted total RNA. Study-level results: DPC sensitization did not alter TCRs above 1 in 1000 frequency.

In TCRdb, the RACE reads were re-called with MiXCR into one record per CDR3 protein. The sample includes tens of thousands of distinct CDR3 sequences, about 12% of them seen just once. Specimen: whole blood, collected in connection with sensitization to the hapten diphenylcyclopropenone (DPC). V gene TRBV10-3 combines with J gene TRBJ2-1, with D perhaps matching TRBD2 (6 bases). The clonotype originates from a woman between 35 and 50 years old with alopecia areata. Some clones in this sample may be carry-over from other donors' samples. The CDR3 loop reads CAIWGGSNEQFF. Here the CDR3 DNA reads TGTGCCATCTGGGGAGGTAGCAATGAGCAGTTCTTC.